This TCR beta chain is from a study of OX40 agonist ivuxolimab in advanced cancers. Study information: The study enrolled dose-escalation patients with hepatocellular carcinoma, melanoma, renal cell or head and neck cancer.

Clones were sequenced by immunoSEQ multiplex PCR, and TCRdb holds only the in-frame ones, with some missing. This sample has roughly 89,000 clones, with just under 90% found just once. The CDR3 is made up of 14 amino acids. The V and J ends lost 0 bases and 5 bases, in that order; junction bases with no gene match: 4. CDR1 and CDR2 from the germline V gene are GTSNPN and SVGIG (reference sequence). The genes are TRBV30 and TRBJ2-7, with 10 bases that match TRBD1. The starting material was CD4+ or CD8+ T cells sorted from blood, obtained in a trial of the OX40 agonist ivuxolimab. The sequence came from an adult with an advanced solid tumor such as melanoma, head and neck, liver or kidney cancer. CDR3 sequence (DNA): TGTGCCTGGAGTGTGGGACAGGGGTTGGACGAGCAGTACTTC. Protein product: CAWSVGQGLDEQYF.